These 2 T cell receptor beta chains originate from one sample sequenced in a study of T cell repertoires in cytomegalovirus infection. These receptors have no known antigen. TCRdb redid the calling of the reads with MiXCR, one entry per CDR3 protein. This table has tens of thousands of distinct CDR3 sequences, approximately 22% appearing once. Sample: CD8+ T cells from cultured PBMCs, taken from culture after CMV antigen stimulation. The receptors shown here come from a human donor in good health (CMV status not recorded). Some clones in this sample may be carry-over from other donors' samples.

This clonotype was observed a handful of times. This chain joins TRBV7-8 and TRBJ1-1; 7 nucleotides align to TRBD1. This CDR3 is built from 14 residues. The germline V gene has CDR1 SGHVS and CDR2 FQNEAQ. The V gene end was trimmed by 5 bases and the J gene end by 5 bases; junction bases not matched to a gene: 8. The CDR3 coding sequence is TGTGCCAGCAGCCCAGAGGGGGCATGGACTGAAGCTTTCTTT. This encodes CASSPEGAWTEAFF.

This clonotype turned up a few times. The gene calls are TRBV7-8 and TRBJ2-3; perhaps TRBD1 as D (5 bases). The V gene lost 5 bases and the J gene lost 3 bases, with 15 bases spanning the gap. This CDR3 has 15 residues. The germline V gene encodes CDR1 SGHVS and CDR2 FQNEAQ. The CDR3 coding sequence is TGTGCCAGCAGCCTTTCCCTCGACAGAACAGATACGCAGTATTTT. It translates to CASSLSLDRTDTQYF.